Listed below are T cell receptor beta chains from one sample, sequenced in a study of cytomegalovirus exposure and HLA in healthy donors. Produced via immunoSEQ multiplex PCR; TCRdb's table is partial and in-frame only. Of under 95,000 clones listed, around 82% are singletons. The sample taken for sequencing was PBMCs. Source of these receptors: a male donor in good health and CMV-seronegative. The CDR3 runs from the conserved cysteine through the conserved F or W.

v_gene	len	j_gene	CDR3aa
TRBV6-5	13	TRBJ1-1	CASRTGVNTEAFF
TRBV27	14	TRBJ1-4	CASSLGGAYEKLFF
TRBV5-1	16	TRBJ2-7	CASSPGTALGGYEQYF
TRBV6-1	13	TRBJ2-2	CASSLRGAGELFF
TRBV5-1	17	TRBJ2-5	CASSLGASGGFQETQYF
TRBV5-1	13	TRBJ2-7	CASSWTSGSVQYF
TRBV6-5	14	TRBJ1-2	CASSYSDSLGGYTF
TRBV9	14	TRBJ1-1	CASSVGPGDTEAFF
TRBV28	16	TRBJ1-1	CASSSGAGAENTEAFF
TRBV27	13	TRBJ1-2	CASSIGQYYGYPF
TRBV4-2	16	-	CASSQDFVGGSYEQYF
TRBV7-8	15	TRBJ2-5	CASSTGTGKQETQYF
TRBV5-1	15	TRBJ2-7	CASSLGGSGDYEQYF
TRBV6-5	12	TRBJ1-2	CASTQGGRGYTF
TRBV7-2	15	TRBJ1-2	CASSSNRGKNYGYTF
TRBV18	19	TRBJ1-5	CASSPDARADRGFNQPQHF
TRBV15	15	TRBJ2-3	CATSRERERTDTQYF
TRBV2	13	TRBJ2-7	CASSEGGSVAQYF
TRBV5-1	14	TRBJ2-7	CASSLEEKGPEQYF
TRBV2	14	TRBJ2-7	CASSEGTGTYEQYF
TRBV7-3	16	TRBJ1-3	CARATAANLSGNTIYF
TRBV7-9	14	TRBJ1-1	CASSSRQVGTEAFF
TRBV7-2	12	TRBJ1-3	CASSLSGNTIYF
TRBV12-5	15	TRBJ2-5	CASGEHGLAQETQYF
TRBV21-1	18	TRBJ1-1	CASKQSRGFNLYHTEAFF
TRBV11-2	14	TRBJ2-1	CASSLSTRNNEQFF
TRBV7-9	14	TRBJ1-3	CASSLNSAGNTIYF
TRBV18	16	TRBJ1-1	CASSPIQLRTGPKAFF